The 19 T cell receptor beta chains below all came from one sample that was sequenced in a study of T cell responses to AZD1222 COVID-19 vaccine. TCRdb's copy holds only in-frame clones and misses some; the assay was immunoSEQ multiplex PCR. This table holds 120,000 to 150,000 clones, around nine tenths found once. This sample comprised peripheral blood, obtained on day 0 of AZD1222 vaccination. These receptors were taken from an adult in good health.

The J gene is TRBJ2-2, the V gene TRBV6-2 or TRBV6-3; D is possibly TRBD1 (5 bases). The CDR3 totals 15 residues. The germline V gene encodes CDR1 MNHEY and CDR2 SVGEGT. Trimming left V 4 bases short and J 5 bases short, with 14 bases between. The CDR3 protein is CASSSTARVTGELFF. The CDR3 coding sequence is TGTGCCAGCAGTTCTACGGCCAGGGTTACCGGGGAGCTGTTTTTT.

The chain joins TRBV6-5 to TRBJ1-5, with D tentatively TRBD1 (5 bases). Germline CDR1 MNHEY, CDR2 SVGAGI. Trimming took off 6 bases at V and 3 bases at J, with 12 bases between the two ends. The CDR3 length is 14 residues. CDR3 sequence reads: CASSPGIYNQPQHF. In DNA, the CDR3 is TGTGCCAGCAGCCCAGGGATATACAATCAGCCCCAGCATTTT.

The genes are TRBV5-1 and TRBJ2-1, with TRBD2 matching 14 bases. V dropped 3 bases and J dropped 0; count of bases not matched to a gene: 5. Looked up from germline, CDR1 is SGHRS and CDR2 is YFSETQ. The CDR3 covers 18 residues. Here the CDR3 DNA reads TGCGCCAGCAGCTGGGGGACTAGCGGGGGACCCTCCTACAATGAGCAGTTCTTC. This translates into CASSWGTSGGPSYNEQFF.

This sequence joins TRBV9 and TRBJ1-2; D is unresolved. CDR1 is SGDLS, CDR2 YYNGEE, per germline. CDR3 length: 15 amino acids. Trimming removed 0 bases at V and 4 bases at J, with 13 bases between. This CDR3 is CASSVGAVNTYGYTF. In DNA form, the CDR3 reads TGTGCCAGCAGCGTAGGGGCAGTTAACACCTATGGCTACACCTTC.

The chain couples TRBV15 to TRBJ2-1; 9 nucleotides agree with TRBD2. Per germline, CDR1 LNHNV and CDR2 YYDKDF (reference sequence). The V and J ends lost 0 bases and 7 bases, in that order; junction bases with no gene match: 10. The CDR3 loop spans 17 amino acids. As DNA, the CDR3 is TGTGCCACCAGCAGAGATCTGACTGGGACTAGCCAGAATGAGCAGTTCTTC. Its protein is CATSRDLTGTSQNEQFF.

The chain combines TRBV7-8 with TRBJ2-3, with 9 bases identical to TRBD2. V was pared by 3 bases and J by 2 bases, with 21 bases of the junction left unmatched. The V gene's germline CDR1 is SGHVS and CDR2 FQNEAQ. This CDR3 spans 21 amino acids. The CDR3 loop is CASSLVGGGLAGSWSTDTQYF. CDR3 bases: TGTGCCAGCAGCTTGGTGGGCGGGGGGCTAGCGGGATCGTGGTCCACAGATACGCAGTATTTT.

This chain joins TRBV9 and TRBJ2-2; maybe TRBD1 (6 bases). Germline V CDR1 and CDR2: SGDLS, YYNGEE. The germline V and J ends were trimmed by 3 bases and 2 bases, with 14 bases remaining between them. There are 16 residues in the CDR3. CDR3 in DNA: TGTGCCAGCAGCGCTGGATGGGGGCCAAACACCGGGGAGCTGTTTTTT. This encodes CASSAGWGPNTGELFF.

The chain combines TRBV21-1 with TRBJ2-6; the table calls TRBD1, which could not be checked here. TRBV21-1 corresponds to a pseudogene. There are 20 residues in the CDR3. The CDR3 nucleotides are TGTGCCAGCAGCGTCCGCCCCCGGGACAGGGACTTCTCTGGGGCCAACGTCCTGACTTTC. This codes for CASSVRPRDRDFSGANVLTF.

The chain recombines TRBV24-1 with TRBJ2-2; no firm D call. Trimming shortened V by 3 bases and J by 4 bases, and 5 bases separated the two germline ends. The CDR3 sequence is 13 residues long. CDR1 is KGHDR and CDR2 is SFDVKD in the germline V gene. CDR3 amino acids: CATSDGSTGELFF. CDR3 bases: TGTGCCACCAGTGATGGTTCCACCGGGGAGCTGTTTTTT.

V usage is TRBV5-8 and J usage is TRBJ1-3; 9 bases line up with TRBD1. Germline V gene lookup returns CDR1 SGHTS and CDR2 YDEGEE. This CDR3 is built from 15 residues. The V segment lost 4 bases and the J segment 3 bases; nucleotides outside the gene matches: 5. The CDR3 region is CASSPRTGVGNTIYF. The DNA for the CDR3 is TGTGCCAGCAGCCCTAGGACAGGGGTTGGAAACACCATATATTTT.

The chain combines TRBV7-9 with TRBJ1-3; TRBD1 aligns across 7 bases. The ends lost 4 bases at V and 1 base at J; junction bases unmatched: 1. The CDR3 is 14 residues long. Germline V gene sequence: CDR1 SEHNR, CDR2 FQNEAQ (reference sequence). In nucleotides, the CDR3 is TGTGCCAGCAGCTCGGACAGGTCTGGAAACACCATATATTTT. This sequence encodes CASSSDRSGNTIYF. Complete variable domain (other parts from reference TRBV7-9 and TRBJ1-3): DTGVSQNPRHKITKRGQNVTFRCDPISEHNRLYWYRQTLGQGPEFLTYFQNEAQLEKSRLLSDRFSAERPKGSFSTLEIQRTEQGDSAMYLCASSSDRSGNTIYFGEGSWLTVV.

The DNA for the CDR3 is TGTGCCAGCAGCGCCTGGGCAGGGGTGGATGAAAAACTGTTTTTT. Its protein product is CASSAWAGVDEKLFF. The J gene is TRBJ1-4, the V gene TRBV9; weak D call: TRBD1 (6 bases). Germline CDR1 SGDLS, CDR2 YYNGEE. The CDR3 consists of 15 residues. With 3 bases removed from V and 6 bases from J, the gap between germline ends came to 15 bases.

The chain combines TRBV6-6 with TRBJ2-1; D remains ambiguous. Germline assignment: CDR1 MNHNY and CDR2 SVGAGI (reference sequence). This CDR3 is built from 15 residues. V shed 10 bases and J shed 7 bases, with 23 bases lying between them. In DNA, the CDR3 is TGTGCCACCCGGCCGACCCCCCTGCCCCGGAATGAGCAGTTCTTC. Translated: CATRPTPLPRNEQFF.

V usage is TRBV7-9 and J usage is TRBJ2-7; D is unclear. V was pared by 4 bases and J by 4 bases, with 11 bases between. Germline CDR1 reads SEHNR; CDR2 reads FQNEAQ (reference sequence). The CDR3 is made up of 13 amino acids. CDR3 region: CASSSKTAYEQYF. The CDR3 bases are TGTGCCAGCAGCTCTAAAACAGCGTACGAGCAGTACTTC. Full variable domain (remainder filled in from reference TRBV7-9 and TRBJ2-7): DTGVSQNPRHKITKRGQNVTFRCDPISEHNRLYWYRQTLGQGPEFLTYFQNEAQLEKSRLLSDRFSAERPKGSFSTLEIQRTEQGDSAMYLCASSSKTAYEQYFGPGTRLTVT.

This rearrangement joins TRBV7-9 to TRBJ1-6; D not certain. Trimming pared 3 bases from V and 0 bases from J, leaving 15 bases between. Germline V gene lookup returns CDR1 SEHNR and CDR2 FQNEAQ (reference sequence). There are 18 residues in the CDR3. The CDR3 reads CASSFPGVASSYNSPLHF. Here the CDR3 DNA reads TGTGCCAGCAGCTTCCCCGGGGTTGCTAGCTCCTATAATTCACCCCTCCACTTT. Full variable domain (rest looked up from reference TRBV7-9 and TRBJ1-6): DTGVSQNPRHKITKRGQNVTFRCDPISEHNRLYWYRQTLGQGPEFLTYFQNEAQLEKSRLLSDRFSAERPKGSFSTLEIQRTEQGDSAMYLCASSFPGVASSYNSPLHFGNGTRLTVT.

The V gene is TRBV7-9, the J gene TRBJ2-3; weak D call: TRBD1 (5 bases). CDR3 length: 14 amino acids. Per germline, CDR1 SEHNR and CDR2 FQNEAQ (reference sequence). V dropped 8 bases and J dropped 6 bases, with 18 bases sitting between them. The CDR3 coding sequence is TGTGCCAGCCATCCCAGGGTGCCATCGGATACGCAGTATTTT. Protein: CASHPRVPSDTQYF.

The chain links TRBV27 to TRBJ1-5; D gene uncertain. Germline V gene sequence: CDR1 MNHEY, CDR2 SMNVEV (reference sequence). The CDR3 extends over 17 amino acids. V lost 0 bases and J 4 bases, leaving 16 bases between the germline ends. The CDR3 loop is CASSLSRGGSVNQPQHF. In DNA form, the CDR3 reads TGTGCCAGCAGTTTATCTCGGGGAGGTTCGGTTAATCAGCCCCAGCATTTT.

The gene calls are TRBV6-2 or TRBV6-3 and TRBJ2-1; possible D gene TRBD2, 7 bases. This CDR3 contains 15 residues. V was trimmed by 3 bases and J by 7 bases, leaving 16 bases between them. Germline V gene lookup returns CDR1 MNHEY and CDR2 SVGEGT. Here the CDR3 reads CASSYLGGGPNEQFF. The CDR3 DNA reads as TGTGCCAGCAGTTATTTGGGGGGGGGCCCTAATGAGCAGTTCTTC.

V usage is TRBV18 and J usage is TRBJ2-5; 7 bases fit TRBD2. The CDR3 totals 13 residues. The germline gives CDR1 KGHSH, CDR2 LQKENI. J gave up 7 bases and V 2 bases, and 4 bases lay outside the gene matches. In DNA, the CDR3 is TGTGCCAGCTCACCAACTAGCGTAAGGACCCAGTACTTC. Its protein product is CASSPTSVRTQYF.